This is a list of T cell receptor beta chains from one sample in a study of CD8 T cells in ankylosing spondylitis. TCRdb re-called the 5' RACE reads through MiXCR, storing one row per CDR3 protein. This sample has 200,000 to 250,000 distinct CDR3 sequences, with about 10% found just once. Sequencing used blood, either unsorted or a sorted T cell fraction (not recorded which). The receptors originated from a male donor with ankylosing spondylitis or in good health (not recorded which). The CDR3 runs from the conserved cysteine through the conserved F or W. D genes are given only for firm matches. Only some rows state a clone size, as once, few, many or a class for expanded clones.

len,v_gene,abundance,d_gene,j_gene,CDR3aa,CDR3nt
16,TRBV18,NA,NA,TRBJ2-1,CASSPGGAFSYNEQFF,TGTGCCAGCTCACCAGGCGGAGCCTTCTCCTACAATGAGCAGTTCTTC
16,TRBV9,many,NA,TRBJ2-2,CASSVGGEWITGELFF,TGTGCCAGCAGCGTAGGGGGGGAGTGGATCACCGGGGAGCTGTTTTTT
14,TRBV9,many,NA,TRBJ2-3,CASSVELVTDTQYF,TGTGCCAGCAGCGTGGAGCTAGTGACAGATACGCAGTATTTT
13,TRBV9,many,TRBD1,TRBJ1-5,CAATGELGQPQHF,TGTGCCGCCACAGGGGAGTTAGGTCAGCCCCAGCATTTT
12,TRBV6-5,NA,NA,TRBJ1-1,CASSYTGGRVFF,TGTGCCAGCAGTTACACCGGGGGCCGAGTTTTCTTT
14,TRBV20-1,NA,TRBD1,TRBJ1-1,CSATPTGGHTEAFF,TGCAGTGCTACCCCGACAGGGGGGCACACTGAAGCTTTCTTT
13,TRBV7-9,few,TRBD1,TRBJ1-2,CASSQDRIYGYTF,TGTGCCAGCAGCCAGGACAGGATCTATGGCTACACCTTC
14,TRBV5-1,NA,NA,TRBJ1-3,CASSFGGAGNTIYF,TGCGCCAGCAGCTTTGGGGGCGCGGGAAACACCATATATTTT
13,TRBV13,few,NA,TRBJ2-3,CASSATSSDTQYF,TGTGCCAGCAGCGCGACTAGTTCTGATACGCAGTATTTT
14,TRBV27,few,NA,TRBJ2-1,CASSPGTFSYEQFF,TGTGCCAGCAGTCCAGGGACCTTTTCCTATGAGCAGTTCTTC
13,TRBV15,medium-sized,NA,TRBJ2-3,CATQGSRTDTQYF,TGTGCCACCCAGGGGTCCCGCACAGATACGCAGTATTTT
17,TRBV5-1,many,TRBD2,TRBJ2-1,CASSFILAGGSYNEQFF,TGCGCCAGCAGCTTTATTTTAGCGGGGGGCTCCTACAATGAGCAGTTCTTC
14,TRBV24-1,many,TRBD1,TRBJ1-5,CATSSGTGLKPQHF,TGTGCCACCAGTTCAGGGACAGGGCTAAAGCCCCAGCATTTT
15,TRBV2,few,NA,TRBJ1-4,CASSDPGALGEKLFF,TGTGCCAGCAGTGACCCGGGGGCGCTTGGAGAAAAACTGTTTTTT
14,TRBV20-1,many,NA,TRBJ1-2,CSARVPPANYGYTF,TGCAGTGCTAGAGTGCCGCCAGCTAACTATGGCTACACCTTC
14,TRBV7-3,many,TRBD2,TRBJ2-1,CASSRYGLAGEQFF,TGTGCCAGCAGCCGCTACGGACTAGCGGGGGAGCAGTTCTTC
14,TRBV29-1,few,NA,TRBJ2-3,CSVEEGRRTDTQYF,TGCAGCGTTGAAGAAGGCAGGCGGACAGATACGCAGTATTTT
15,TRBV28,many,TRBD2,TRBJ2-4,CASSRSGTKTRIQYF,TGTGCCAGCAGTAGGTCGGGGACTAAAACTCGCATTCAGTACTTC
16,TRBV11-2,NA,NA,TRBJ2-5,CASSLLGGGRGETQYF,TGTGCCAGCAGCTTATTGGGGGGGGGCCGTGGAGAGACCCAGTACTTC
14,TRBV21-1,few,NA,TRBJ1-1,CASSPQRGRSEAFF,TGTGCCAGCAGCCCCCAGAGGGGTCGATCCGAAGCTTTCTTT
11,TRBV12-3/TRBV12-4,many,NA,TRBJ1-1,CASSRVSEAFF,TGTGCCAGCAGCCGGGTGAGCGAAGCTTTCTTT
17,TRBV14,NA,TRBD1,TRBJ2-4,CASSPRTGGASKNIQYF,TGTGCCAGCAGCCCCCGGACAGGGGGCGCCTCCAAAAACATTCAGTACTTC
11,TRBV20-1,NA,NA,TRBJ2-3,CSASLADTQYF,TGCAGTGCTAGTTTGGCAGATACGCAGTATTTT
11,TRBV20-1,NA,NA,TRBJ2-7,CSVRRAYEQYF,TGCAGTGTAAGAAGGGCCTACGAGCAGTACTTC
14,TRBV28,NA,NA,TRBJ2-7,CASSLTGHTYEQYF,TGTGCCAGCAGTTTAACGGGACATACCTACGAGCAGTACTTC
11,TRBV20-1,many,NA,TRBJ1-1,CSAMKEQEAFF,TGCAGTGCTATGAAAGAACAAGAAGCTTTCTTT
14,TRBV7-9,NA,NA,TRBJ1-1,CASKQGQRNTEAFF,TGTGCCAGCAAGCAGGGCCAGAGGAACACTGAAGCTTTCTTT
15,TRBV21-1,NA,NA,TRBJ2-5,CASSKVGDRQETQYF,TGTGCCAGCAGCAAAGTAGGAGACAGACAAGAGACCCAGTACTTC
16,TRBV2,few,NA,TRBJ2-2,CASSGGGQAITGELFF,TGTGCCAGCAGTGGGGGGGGGCAGGCCATCACCGGGGAGCTGTTTTTT
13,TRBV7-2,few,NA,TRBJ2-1,CASRNEGGGEQFF,TGTGCCAGCAGGAATGAGGGGGGCGGGGAGCAGTTCTTC
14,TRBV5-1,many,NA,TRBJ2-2,CASSLTGPTGELFF,TGCGCCAGCAGCTTGACGGGACCTACCGGGGAGCTGTTTTTT